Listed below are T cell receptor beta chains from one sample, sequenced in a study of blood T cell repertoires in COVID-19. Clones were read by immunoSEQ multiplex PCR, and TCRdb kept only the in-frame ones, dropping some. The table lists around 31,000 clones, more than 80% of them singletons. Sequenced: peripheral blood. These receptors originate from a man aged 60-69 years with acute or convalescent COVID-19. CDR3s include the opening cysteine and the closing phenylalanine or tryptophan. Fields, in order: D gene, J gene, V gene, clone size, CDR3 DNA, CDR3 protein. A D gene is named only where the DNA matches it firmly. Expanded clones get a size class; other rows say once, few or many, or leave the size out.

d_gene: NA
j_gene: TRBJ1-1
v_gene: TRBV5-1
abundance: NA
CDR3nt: TGCGCCAGCAGCTTGAGACAGCAGAACACTGAAGCTTTCTTT
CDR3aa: CASSLRQQNTEAFF

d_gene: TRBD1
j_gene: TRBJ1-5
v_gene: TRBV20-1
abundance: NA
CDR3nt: TGCAGTGCTAGTGAATCGGGACAGGGATACCAGCCCCAGCATTTT
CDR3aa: CSASESGQGYQPQHF

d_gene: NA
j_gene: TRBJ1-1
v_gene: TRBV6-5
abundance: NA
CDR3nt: TGTGCCAGCAGTCCGATGGGGCAGAAGGCATTCTTT
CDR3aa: CASSPMGQKAFF

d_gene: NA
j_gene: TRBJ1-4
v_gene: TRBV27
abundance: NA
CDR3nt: TGTGCCAGCAGTTTATCCTATGCAACTAATGAAAAACTGTTTTTT
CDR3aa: CASSLSYATNEKLFF

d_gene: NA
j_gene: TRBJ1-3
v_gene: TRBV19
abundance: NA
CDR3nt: TGTGCCAGTAGTATGGACTACACTTCTGGAAACACCATATATTTT
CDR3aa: CASSMDYTSGNTIYF

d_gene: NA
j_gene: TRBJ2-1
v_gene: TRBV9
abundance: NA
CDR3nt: TGTGCCAGCAGCGTAGGTTATGGGGGCGATGAGCAGTTCTTC
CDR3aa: CASSVGYGGDEQFF

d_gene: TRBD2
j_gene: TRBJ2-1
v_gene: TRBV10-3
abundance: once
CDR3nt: TGTGCCATCAGTGAGCTAGCGGGAGGGTCCTACAATGAGCAGTTCTTC
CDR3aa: CAISELAGGSYNEQFF

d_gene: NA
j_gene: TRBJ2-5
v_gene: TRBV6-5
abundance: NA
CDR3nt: TGTGCCAGCAGTCCCGGACTGAGGGAGACCCAGTACTTC
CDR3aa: CASSPGLRETQYF

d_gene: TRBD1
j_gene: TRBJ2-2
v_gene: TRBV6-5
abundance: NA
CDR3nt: TGTGCCAGTCAGGGGGCGAACACCGGGGAGCTGTTTTTT
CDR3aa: CASQGANTGELFF

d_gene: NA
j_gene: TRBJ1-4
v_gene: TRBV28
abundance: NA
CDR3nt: TGTGCCAGCATGGCAGGGACTAATGAAAAACTGTTTTTT
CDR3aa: CASMAGTNEKLFF

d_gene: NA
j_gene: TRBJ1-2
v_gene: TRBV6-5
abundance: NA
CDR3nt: TGTGCCAGCAGTCCCGACCACTCGGGGTATGGCTACACCTTC
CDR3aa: CASSPDHSGYGYTF